This T cell receptor beta chain was found in a study of blood T cell repertoires in COVID-19. Looking at the study overall: The United States, Italy and Spain provided the acute and convalescent COVID-19 samples.

Method: immunoSEQ multiplex PCR; TCRdb's copy keeps in-frame clones and lacks some. The data contain roughly 310,000 clones, about 91% of them seen just once; the ten biggest clones take up roughly a tenth. The germline V gene encodes CDR1 SGHDN and CDR2 FVKESK. The CDR3 is made up of 16 amino acids. With 0 bases removed from V and 3 bases from J, the gap between germline ends came to 15 bases. Study members were between roughly 18 and 100 years old and lived in 20 to 25 US regions. Recovery among Cohort 3 donors was established by two negative PCRs, clearance, or symptom resolution. The chain recombines TRBV14 with TRBJ2-7, with D possibly TRBD2 on 5 matching bases. This clonotype originated in a woman in her thirties or forties who had recovered from COVID-19. Sequenced sample: PBMCs or T cells enriched from blood (not recorded which). This chain's CDR3 is CASSQDSGKGSYEQYF. CDR3 bases: TGTGCCAGCAGCCAAGATTCGGGGAAAGGGAGCTACGAGCAGTACTTC.